This is a list of T cell receptor beta chains from one sample in a study of blood T cell repertoires in COVID-19. Assay used: immunoSEQ multiplex PCR; TCRdb lists only in-frame clones, some missing. The sample holds 80,000 to 100,000 clones, 75% to 90% seen once. The sample consisted of peripheral blood. These TCRs come from an elderly woman with acute or convalescent COVID-19. Each CDR3 is given with its conserved first and last residue. Each record gives: CDR3 protein, CDR3 DNA, J gene, clone size, D gene, CDR3 length, V gene. D genes are given only for firm matches. Size tells how often a clone was seen (once, few, many) or the class of an expanded clone, and some rows leave it out.

CDR3aa: CASSFGTGEAFF
CDR3nt: TGCGCCAGCAGCTTCGGGACAGGTGAAGCTTTCTTT
j_gene: TRBJ1-1
abundance: NA
d_gene: TRBD1
len: 12
v_gene: TRBV5-1

CDR3aa: CASSTRTGGDTGELFF
CDR3nt: TGTGCCAGTAGTACTCGGACAGGGGGGGACACCGGGGAGCTGTTTTTT
j_gene: TRBJ2-2
abundance: NA
d_gene: TRBD1
len: 16
v_gene: TRBV19

CDR3aa: CASSAGLETGELFF
CDR3nt: TGTGCCAGCAGCGCCGGACTAGAAACCGGGGAGCTGTTTTTT
j_gene: TRBJ2-2
abundance: NA
d_gene: TRBD2
len: 14
v_gene: TRBV9

CDR3aa: CASSYILSNQPQHF
CDR3nt: TGTGCCAGCAGTTACATCCTTAGCAATCAGCCCCAGCATTTT
j_gene: TRBJ1-5
abundance: NA
d_gene: NA
len: 14
v_gene: TRBV6-2/TRBV6-3

CDR3aa: CASSLTGNTEAFF
CDR3nt: TGTGCCAGCAGCTTAACCGGGAACACTGAAGCTTTCTTT
j_gene: TRBJ1-1
abundance: NA
d_gene: NA
len: 13
v_gene: TRBV11-2

CDR3aa: CASSLGTSGETTQYF
CDR3nt: TGTGCCAGCAGCCTCGGGACTAGCGGGGAGACTACGCAGTATTTT
j_gene: TRBJ2-3
abundance: NA
d_gene: TRBD2
len: 15
v_gene: TRBV4-2

CDR3aa: CASSLRIIQGQGSPLHF
CDR3nt: TGTGCCAGCAGCCTTAGGATAATCCAGGGGCAGGGATCACCCCTCCACTTT
j_gene: TRBJ1-6
abundance: NA
d_gene: NA
len: 17
v_gene: TRBV5-4

CDR3aa: CASSLAGDVYNEQFF
CDR3nt: TGTGCCAGCAGCTTAGCCGGGGATGTCTACAATGAGCAGTTCTTC
j_gene: TRBJ2-1
abundance: NA
d_gene: NA
len: 15
v_gene: TRBV11-3

CDR3aa: CASSYTRGPYEQYF
CDR3nt: TGTGCCAGCAGTTACACCAGGGGGCCCTACGAGCAGTACTTC
j_gene: TRBJ2-7
abundance: once
d_gene: TRBD1
len: 14
v_gene: TRBV6-2/TRBV6-3

CDR3aa: CASRSGGDTEAFF
CDR3nt: TGCGCCAGCAGAAGTGGAGGAGACACTGAAGCTTTCTTT
j_gene: TRBJ1-1
abundance: NA
d_gene: NA
len: 13
v_gene: TRBV5-1

CDR3aa: CSVEQGRIYNEQFF
CDR3nt: TGCAGCGTAGAACAGGGTAGGATATACAATGAGCAGTTCTTC
j_gene: TRBJ2-1
abundance: NA
d_gene: NA
len: 14
v_gene: TRBV29-1

CDR3aa: CASSLPDSPLHF
CDR3nt: TGTGCCAGCAGCTTGCCTGATTCACCCCTCCACTTT
j_gene: TRBJ1-6
abundance: once
d_gene: NA
len: 12
v_gene: TRBV5-4

CDR3aa: CASRVRSGGLNTGELFF
CDR3nt: TGTGCCAGCAGAGTGAGGAGCGGGGGCCTGAACACCGGGGAGCTGTTTTTT
j_gene: TRBJ2-2
abundance: NA
d_gene: TRBD2
len: 17
v_gene: TRBV5-8